Following are 23 T cell receptor beta chains from one sample sequenced in a study of T cells in Graves' hyperthyroidism and ophthalmopathy. From RNA transcripts, TCR beta CDR3 regions were amplified. The HTBI set primed first-round TCR CDR3 RT-PCR. TCRdb recomputed calls from the multiplex PCR reads with MiXCR, one row per CDR3 protein. Counted here are more than 500,000 distinct CDR3 sequences, 16% occurring once; the ten biggest clones make up less than 4.5%. The material sequenced was blood. These receptors were taken from a woman aged 30 to 39 with Graves' hyperthyroidism.

A word on this clonotype: A much more abundant neighbour one base away suggests this may be a read error. Here the CDR3 reads CSADGRTIAGGSGTQYF. Here the CDR3 DNA reads TGCAGTGCAGATGGACGGACCATAGCGGGTGGCTCAGGTACGCAGTATTTT. The gene calls are TRBV20-1 and TRBJ2-3; 7 nucleotides line up with TRBD2. CDR1 and CDR2 (germline): DFQATT, SNEGSKA (reference sequence). With 6 bases clipped from V and 8 bases from J, the junction kept 23 bases outside the gene matches. The CDR3 runs to 17 residues.

This clonotype was seen repeatedly, ten times or more. The V call is TRBV12-3 or TRBV12-4, the J call TRBJ2-1; 9 positions match TRBD2. V lost 7 bases to trimming and J lost 9 bases; unmatched junction nucleotides: 7. The CDR3 loop spans 13 amino acids. The CDR3: CASTISGSGEQFF. DNA for the CDR3: TGTGCCAGCACCATTAGCGGGAGTGGTGAGCAGTTCTTC.

In its sample, this clonotype was seen a few times. The rearrangement links TRBV28 to TRBJ2-7, with 9 bases matching TRBD1. V trimming: 1 base; J trimming: 2 bases; junction bases outside the gene matches: 3. Germline V lookup: CDR1 MDHEN, CDR2 SYDVKM. This CDR3 is 15 amino acids long. The CDR3 is CASSLFRDRAYEQYF. The CDR3 DNA sequence: TGTGCCAGCAGTTTATTCCGGGACAGGGCCTACGAGCAGTACTTC.

In its sample, this clonotype was seen once. V usage is TRBV12-3 or TRBV12-4 and J usage is TRBJ1-5; possible D gene TRBD1, 6 bases. CDR3 size: 13 residues. Trimming shortened V by 8 bases and J by 7 bases, and 15 bases separated the two germline ends. The CDR3 DNA sequence: TGTGCCAGCGTGGACAGAGCCAACCAGCCCCAGCATTTT. This sequence encodes CASVDRANQPQHF.

The CDR3 bases are TGCGCCAGCAGCCAAGATGAGGGATTGCCTAATGAGCAGTTCTTC. Its protein product is CASSQDEGLPNEQFF. The rearrangement uses TRBV4-1 and TRBJ2-1; maybe TRBD2 (5 bases). This CDR3 is built from 15 residues. Germline lookup yields CDR1 MGHRA and CDR2 YSYEKL. Trimming shortened V by 0 bases and J by 7 bases, and 13 bases separated the two germline ends.

There are many counts of this clonotype. CDR3 sequence (DNA): TGTGCCAGCAGTGGTCGACAGGGGGCGCAGGATGAGCAGTTCTTC. Amino acid sequence: CASSGRQGAQDEQFF. The genes are TRBV2 and TRBJ2-1; 10 bases align to TRBD1. In germline, CDR1 is SNHLY, CDR2 FYNNEI. CDR3 length equals 15 residues. V lost 4 bases, J lost 8 bases, and 8 bases stayed unmatched.

Many counts were recorded for this clonotype. The chain uses TRBV20-1 and TRBJ2-1, with TRBD2 matching over 11 bases. CDR3 length equals 15 residues. From germline, CDR1 is DFQATT and CDR2 SNEGSKA (reference sequence). V dropped 2 bases and J dropped 2; count of bases not matched to a gene: 2. This chain's CDR3 is CSARLAGGPYNEQFF. CDR3 coding DNA: TGCAGTGCTAGATTAGCGGGAGGGCCCTACAATGAGCAGTTCTTC.

This clonotype turned up a few times. The rearrangement uses TRBV6-1 and TRBJ2-1; a possible D gene is TRBD1 (6 bases). The CDR3 totals 12 residues. Per the germline V gene, CDR1 is MNHNS and CDR2 is SASEGT. V lost 1 base to trimming and J lost 14 bases, with 12 bases between them. The CDR3 DNA reads as TGTGCCAGCAGTGAAGTTGGGACAAAAAAGTTCTTC. Amino acids: CASSEVGTKKFF.

This chain uses TRBV12-3 or TRBV12-4 with TRBJ2-7; 8 bases align to TRBD2. The CDR3 spans 16 residues. CDR3 residues: CAGSSRVAGYPSEQYF. The CDR3 DNA reads TGTGCTGGCAGTTCTCGGGTAGCGGGATACCCTAGCGAGCAGTACTTC.

V and J are TRBV5-8 and TRBJ2-7; 12 bases are a match to TRBD2. The CDR3 runs to 17 residues. J lost 3 bases, V lost 4 bases, and 11 bases had no gene match. CDR1 is SGHTS, CDR2 YDEGEE, per germline. The CDR3 DNA follows: TGTGCCAGCAGCGTTCTTTTTACTAGCGGGAGGAACTACGAGCAGTACTTC. This encodes CASSVLFTSGRNYEQYF.

The V gene is TRBV30, the J gene TRBJ2-7; D possibly corresponds to TRBD1 (5 bases). V shed 1 base and J shed 2 bases, with 12 bases lying between them. The CDR3 covers 14 residues. Per germline, CDR1 GTSNPN and CDR2 SVGIG (reference sequence). DNA of the CDR3: TGTGCCTGGAGTGACGCAGGGTTTCCCTACGAGCAGTACTTC. Translating it yields CAWSDAGFPYEQYF.

This clonotype has just a few counts. The chain couples TRBV2 to TRBJ2-1; D unclear. The CDR3 is made up of 12 amino acids. Between the trimmed V and J ends, which lost 7 bases and 6 bases, there was a span of 10 bases. Per the germline V gene, CDR1 is SNHLY and CDR2 is FYNNEI. This CDR3 reads CASNLVGNEQFF. In DNA, the CDR3 is TGTGCCAGCAATTTGGTAGGCAATGAGCAGTTCTTC.

This clonotype was seen a few times. The chain employs TRBV6-5 and TRBJ1-2; D call uncertain. The V and J ends lost 4 bases and 2 bases respectively, with 8 bases between them. CDR1 is MNHEY, CDR2 SVGAGI, per germline. CDR3 length equals 13 residues. For the CDR3, the DNA is TGTGCCAGCAGTTTTGGAGAGAACTATGGCTACACCTTC. Translating gives CASSFGENYGYTF.

The chain has TRBV7-9 and TRBJ2-7; TRBD1 matches at 9 bases. The CDR3 loop spans 15 amino acids. J gave up 3 bases and V 5 bases, and 8 bases lay outside the gene matches. Germline-derived CDR1 and CDR2 are SEHNR and FQNEAQ (reference sequence). CDR3 sequence (DNA): TGTGCCAGCAGCCACGGGACAGGGATACTCTACGAGCAGTACTTC. Amino acid sequence: CASSHGTGILYEQYF.

This clonotype appeared a few times. The chain uses TRBV6-1 and TRBJ2-5; perhaps TRBD1 as D (6 bases). CDR3 size: 14 residues. CDR1 and CDR2 from the germline V gene are MNHNS and SASEGT. Trimming removed 3 bases from V and 4 bases from J, with 12 bases in between. The CDR3 loop reads CASSDNRVAETQYF. The CDR3 DNA follows: TGTGCCAGCAGTGATAACAGGGTCGCAGAGACCCAGTACTTC.

V and J are TRBV28 and TRBJ2-7, with D uncertain. Germline V gives CDR1 MDHEN, CDR2 SYDVKM. Trimming took 6 bases from V and 1 from J, leaving 16 bases between them. The CDR3 length is 15 residues. CDR3 in DNA: TGTGCCAGCAGCGACATTACGGCCCGTTCCTACGAGCAGTACTTC. As protein: CASSDITARSYEQYF.

This clonotype was seen a handful of times. This CDR3 reads CASSDYRAGELFF. CDR3 DNA sequence: TGTGCCAGCAGTGACTACAGAGCCGGGGAGCTGTTTTTT. V and J are TRBV6-1 and TRBJ2-2; no firm D call. V was cut by 3 bases and J by 6 bases, with 8 bases left in between. Germline V gene data show CDR1 as MNHNS and CDR2 as SASEGT. The CDR3 covers 13 residues.

Only a few counts were recorded for this clonotype. V usage is TRBV20-1 and J usage is TRBJ2-1; 12 nucleotides line up with TRBD2. The CDR3 has 15 residues. CDR1 and CDR2 (germline): DFQATT, SNEGSKA (reference sequence). J was trimmed by 9 bases and V by 4 bases; bases with no gene match: 10. The CDR3, as DNA: TGCAGTGCTAATTCTGGACTAGCGGGAAATGGTGAGCAGTTCTTC. It translates to CSANSGLAGNGEQFF.

In this sample, this clonotype turned up many times. The rearrangement joins TRBV20-1 to TRBJ2-7; TRBD2 matches at 7 bases. Germline values: CDR1 DFQATT, CDR2 SNEGSKA (reference sequence). V lost 3 bases and J lost 7; bases outside the gene matches: 3. The CDR3 is 11 amino acids. CDR3 residues: CSASLRGEQYF. CDR3 bases: TGCAGTGCTAGTCTGCGGGGGGAGCAGTACTTC.

The chain recombines TRBV7-9 with TRBJ1-1; D might be TRBD1 (5 bases). The CDR3 has 12 residues. In germline, CDR1 is SEHNR, CDR2 FQNEAQ (reference sequence). With 8 bases removed from V and 4 bases from J, the gap between germline ends came to 11 bases. CDR3 loop: CASLLGGTEAFF. The DNA for the CDR3 is TGTGCCAGCCTGTTGGGGGGCACTGAAGCTTTCTTT.

This sequence joins TRBV5-1 and TRBJ2-2; TRBD1 matches at 7 bases. The length of the CDR3 is 16 residues. With V trimmed by 0 bases and J by 2 bases, 4 bases remained unmatched. CDR1 SGHRS and CDR2 YFSETQ come from the germline V gene. The CDR3 DNA reads TGCGCCAGCAGCTTGGAGGGGGCACTCAACACCGGGGAGCTGTTTTTT. Translating it yields CASSLEGALNTGELFF.

This clonotype was recorded many times. The chain links TRBV7-8 to TRBJ2-3; 10 bases are shared with TRBD1. The CDR3 is made up of 17 amino acids. From germline, CDR1 is SGHVS and CDR2 FQNEAQ. V lost 5 bases to trimming and J lost 7 bases; unmatched junction nucleotides: 15. CDR3 nucleotide sequence: TGTGCCAGCAGCACCGGGACAGGGGTATCGAGGAGGAATACGCAGTATTTT. Its translation is CASSTGTGVSRRNTQYF.

The chain couples TRBV12-3 or TRBV12-4 to TRBJ2-2; D possibly uses TRBD1 or TRBD2 (6 bases each). V lost 5 bases and J lost 6, with 16 bases in between. The CDR3 consists of 15 residues. The CDR3 region is CASSPVRGPSGELFF. The CDR3 coding sequence is TGTGCCAGCAGTCCAGTCCGGGGGCCGTCCGGGGAGCTGTTTTTT.